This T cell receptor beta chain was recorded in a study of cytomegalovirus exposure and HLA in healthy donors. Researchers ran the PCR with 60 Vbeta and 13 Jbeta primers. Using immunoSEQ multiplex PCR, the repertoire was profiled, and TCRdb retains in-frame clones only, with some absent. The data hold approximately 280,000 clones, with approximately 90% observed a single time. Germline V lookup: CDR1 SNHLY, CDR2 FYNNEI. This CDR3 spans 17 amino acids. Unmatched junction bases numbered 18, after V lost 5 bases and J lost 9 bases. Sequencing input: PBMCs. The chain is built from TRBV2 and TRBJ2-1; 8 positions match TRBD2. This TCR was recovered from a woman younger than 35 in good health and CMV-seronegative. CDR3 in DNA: TGTGCCAGCAGTTACCCACTCGGAGCGGGGGTATGGGGTGAGCAGTTCTTC. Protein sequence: CASSYPLGAGVWGEQFF.